These T cell receptor beta chains were read from a single sample in a study of T cells in localized non-small cell lung cancer. The table came from immunoSEQ multiplex PCR; TCRdb's copy has only in-frame clones and leaves some out. The sample carries several thousand clones, about 87% recorded once. The input for sequencing was peripheral blood, taken before any cancer treatment. The source of these receptors is a male donor older than 55 with stage I lung adenocarcinoma. CDR3s include the opening cysteine and the closing phenylalanine or tryptophan. The D gene is left open where the match is weak. Size is stated for part of the rows, as once, few or many counts, or as a class when the clone is expanded.

size,D,V,length,J,CDR3,DNA
NA,TRBD1,TRBV2,17,TRBJ1-3,CASSGQGAPISGNTIYF,TGTGCCAGCAGCGGACAGGGGGCGCCCATCTCTGGAAACACCATATATTTT
NA,NA,TRBV7-2,14,TRBJ2-3,CASSLRKGADTQYF,TGTGCCAGCAGCTTAAGAAAAGGTGCAGATACGCAGTATTTT
NA,NA,TRBV10-3,14,TRBJ2-5,CAIKGPGSVETQYF,TGTGCCATCAAGGGGCCGGGCTCGGTAGAGACCCAGTACTTC
NA,NA,TRBV5-4,15,TRBJ1-6,CASSPPRERDSPLHF,TGTGCCAGCAGCCCACCGCGGGAGCGGGATTCACCCCTCCACTTT
NA,NA,TRBV19,15,TRBJ1-5,CASRSWGGGNQPQHF,TGTGCCAGTAGATCTTGGGGAGGGGGAAATCAGCCCCAGCATTTT
NA,TRBD2,TRBV5-1,13,TRBJ2-3,CASTGGGIDTQYF,TGCGCCAGCACGGGGGGAGGGATAGATACGCAGTATTTT
large,NA,TRBV9,16,TRBJ1-3,CASSVGQLNSGNTIYF,TGTGCCAGCAGCGTAGGACAGCTAAACTCTGGAAACACCATATATTTT
NA,NA,TRBV5-4,16,TRBJ1-1,CASSWGGASTNTEAFF,TGTGCCAGCAGCTGGGGGGGGGCCTCTACAAACACTGAAGCTTTCTTT
NA,NA,TRBV19,13,TRBJ1-2,CASRMDSNYGYTF,TGTGCCAGTAGAATGGACAGTAACTATGGCTACACCTTC
once,NA,TRBV9,10,TRBJ2-3,CASKGDTQYF,TGTGCCAGCAAGGGAGATACGCAGTATTTT
NA,NA,TRBV5-8,15,TRBJ2-6,CASSLSNSGANVLTF,TGTGCCAGCAGCCTCTCCAACTCTGGGGCCAACGTCCTGACTTTC
NA,NA,TRBV5-4,15,TRBJ1-1,CASILDPTVNTEAFF,TGTGCCAGCATTCTCGACCCGACAGTGAACACTGAAGCTTTCTTT
NA,NA,TRBV7-3,14,TRBJ2-3,CASSLNGGTDTQYF,TGTGCCAGCAGCTTAAACGGGGGAACAGATACGCAGTATTTT
NA,NA,TRBV4-1,16,TRBJ2-4,CASSPSAVLAKNIQYF,TGCGCCAGCAGCCCGTCGGCAGTACTAGCCAAAAACATTCAGTACTTC
NA,NA,TRBV12-5,14,TRBJ2-5,CASGSSGPGETQYF,TGTGCTAGTGGTTCATCCGGACCGGGAGAGACCCAGTACTTC
NA,NA,TRBV6-1,15,TRBJ1-4,CASRTQGGRGEKLFF,TGTGCCAGCAGGACCCAAGGGGGGCGGGGTGAAAAACTGTTTTTT
once,NA,TRBV19,15,TRBJ2-5,CASSPGTTNRETQYF,TGTGCCAGTAGTCCCGGGACAACAAATAGAGAGACCCAGTACTTC
NA,NA,TRBV30,15,TRBJ2-7,CAWSVGEDSSYEQYF,TGTGCCTGGAGTGTAGGTGAGGATAGCTCCTACGAGCAGTACTTC
NA,NA,TRBV7-8,14,TRBJ1-2,CASSPGRPIYGYTF,TGTGCCAGCAGCCCAGGACGGCCAATTTATGGCTACACCTTC
NA,NA,TRBV19,16,TRBJ2-2,CASNPTGAENTGELFF,TGTGCCAGTAACCCTACCGGAGCGGAGAACACCGGGGAGCTGTTTTTT
NA,TRBD2,TRBV2,16,TRBJ2-5,CASSDPAGGRSETQYF,TGTGCCAGCAGTGATCCAGCGGGAGGGAGGTCCGAGACCCAGTACTTC
few,NA,TRBV6-1,15,TRBJ2-7,CASSEDGGGSYEQYF,TGTGCCAGCAGTGAAGACGGCGGAGGGTCCTACGAGCAGTACTTC
NA,TRBD2,TRBV29-1,14,TRBJ2-3,CTGSKAGGADTQYF,TGCACGGGGAGCAAGGCGGGAGGAGCAGATACGCAGTATTTT
NA,NA,TRBV6-5,14,TRBJ2-1,CASTRAREHNEQFF,TGTGCCAGCACGAGGGCCCGTGAACACAATGAGCAGTTCTTC
NA,TRBD1,TRBV6-5,14,TRBJ1-4,CASSKQQGWEKLFF,TGTGCCAGCAGTAAACAACAGGGGTGGGAAAAACTGTTTTTT
NA,TRBD2,TRBV11-2,17,TRBJ2-2,CASSPTPSGRLGGELFF,TGTGCCAGCAGCCCCACCCCTAGCGGGAGATTAGGCGGGGAGCTGTTTTTT
NA,NA,TRBV5-1,14,TRBJ1-1,CASSLDREQPLAFF,TGCGCCAGCAGCTTGGATCGGGAGCAGCCCCTAGCTTTCTTT
NA,NA,TRBV5-1,17,TRBJ1-1,CASSLGPGVFEGTEAFF,TGCGCCAGCAGCTTGGGCCCAGGGGTGTTTGAGGGCACTGAAGCTTTCTTT
NA,NA,TRBV28,14,TRBJ1-4,CASSHPARGEKLFF,TGTGCCAGCAGCCACCCGGCCAGAGGTGAAAAACTGTTTTTT
NA,TRBD2,TRBV11-2,15,TRBJ2-7,CASGNLAGGADEQYF,TGTGCCAGCGGGAATTTAGCGGGGGGCGCGGACGAGCAGTACTTC
NA,TRBD1,TRBV5-6,14,TRBJ1-5,CASSFQGASQPQHF,TGTGCCAGCAGCTTTCAGGGGGCGAGTCAGCCCCAGCATTTT
NA,NA,TRBV4-1,18,TRBJ2-3,CASSQTPGTGQNTDTQYF,TGCGCCAGCAGCCAGACCCCGGGTACGGGGCAAAACACAGATACGCAGTATTTT
few,NA,TRBV30,11,TRBJ1-1,CAWHWNTEAFF,TGTGCCTGGCATTGGAACACTGAAGCTTTCTTT
NA,TRBD1,TRBV30,16,TRBJ1-2,CAWSGLQGARRKGYTF,TGTGCCTGGAGTGGGTTACAGGGGGCGCGACGGAAAGGCTACACCTTC
NA,NA,TRBV30,13,TRBJ1-2,CAWSVSPVRGYTF,TGTGCCTGGAGTGTAAGCCCCGTCCGAGGCTACACCTTC
NA,TRBD1,TRBV19,13,TRBJ1-4,CASSGQVNEKLFF,TGTGCCAGTAGTGGACAGGTTAATGAAAAACTGTTTTTT
NA,NA,TRBV6-5,15,TRBJ2-5,CASTLLGGRQETQYF,TGTGCCAGCACCCTGCTCGGGGGCAGACAAGAGACCCAGTACTTC